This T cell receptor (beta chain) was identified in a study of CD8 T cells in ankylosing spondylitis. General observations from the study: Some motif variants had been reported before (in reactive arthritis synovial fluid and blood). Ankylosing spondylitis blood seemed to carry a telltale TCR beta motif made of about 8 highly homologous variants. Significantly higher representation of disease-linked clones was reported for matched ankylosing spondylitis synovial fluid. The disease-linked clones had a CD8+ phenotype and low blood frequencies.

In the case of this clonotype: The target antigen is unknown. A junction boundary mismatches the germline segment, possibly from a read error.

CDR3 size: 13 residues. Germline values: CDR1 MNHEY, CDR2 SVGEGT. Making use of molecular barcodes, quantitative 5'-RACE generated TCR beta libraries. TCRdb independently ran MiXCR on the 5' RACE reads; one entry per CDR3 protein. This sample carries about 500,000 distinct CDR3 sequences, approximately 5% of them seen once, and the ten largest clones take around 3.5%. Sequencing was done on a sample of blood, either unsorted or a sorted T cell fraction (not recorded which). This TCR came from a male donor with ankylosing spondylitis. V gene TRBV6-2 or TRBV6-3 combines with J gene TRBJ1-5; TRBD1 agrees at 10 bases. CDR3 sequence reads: CASRGQGNQPEHF. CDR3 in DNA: TGTGCCAGCAGGGGACAGGGGAATCAGCCCGAGCATTTT.